The rows below give T cell receptor beta chains drawn from one sample of a study of CXCR3-negative and CXCR3-positive naive CD8 T cells. TCRdb re-called the 5' RACE reads; one entry per CDR3 protein, DNA not given. The sample totals roughly 100,000 distinct CDR3 sequences. The sample comprised naive CXCR3+ CD8+ T cells from blood. These receptors all come from a human donor in good health. Some clones in this sample may be carry-over from other donors' samples. Both conserved end residues are part of each CDR3.

CSVSDGNTEAFF | TRBJ1-1 | TRBV29-1 | 12
CASSLDSCGSVDTQYF | TRBJ2-3 | TRBV11-3 | 16
CASSPFVGDNEQFF | TRBJ2-1 | TRBV7-7 | 14
CSGGQGFSYEQYF | TRBJ2-7 | TRBV29-1 | 13
CASSAGYGYTF | TRBJ1-2 | TRBV12-3/TRBV12-4 | 11
CASSEWEGGSYGYTF | TRBJ1-2 | TRBV2 | 15
CASSVKTGANEKLFF | TRBJ1-4 | TRBV9 | 15
CASSLSRETQYF | TRBJ2-5 | TRBV7-9 | 12
CASSLSGRDYGYTF | TRBJ1-2 | TRBV28 | 14
CASSPTETNVLTF | TRBJ2-6 | TRBV3-1 | 13
CASSATGNYGYTF | TRBJ1-2 | TRBV10-1 | 13
CASAQGLGGELFF | TRBJ2-2 | TRBV13 | 13
CASRGLATHEQYF | TRBJ2-7 | TRBV14 | 13
CSVESGRTEAFF | TRBJ1-1 | TRBV29-1 | 12
CASSRPLDRGQTEAFF | TRBJ1-1 | TRBV7-9 | 16
CASSEVEPEREKDYEQYF | TRBJ2-7 | TRBV2 | 18
CASSLGQLYEQYF | TRBJ2-7 | TRBV12-3/TRBV12-4 | 13
CASSLAAGSGAGELFF | TRBJ2-2 | TRBV7-3 | 16
CASRTDGQEETQYF | TRBJ2-5 | TRBV12-3/TRBV12-4 | 14
CSVEGDTEAFF | TRBJ1-1 | TRBV29-1 | 11
CASSLRAAGHYGYTF | TRBJ1-2 | TRBV27 | 15
CASSQEILQYSGANVLTF | TRBJ2-6 | TRBV4-3 | 18
CAWSVGNEAFF | TRBJ1-1 | TRBV30 | 11
CASSLDGRLGTEAFF | TRBJ1-1 | TRBV7-2 | 15
CASSPPSGQAQETQYF | TRBJ2-5 | TRBV12-3/TRBV12-4 | 16
CASSVLRNTEAFF | TRBJ1-1 | TRBV28 | 13
CASSLGPVMEQFF | TRBJ2-1 | TRBV7-8 | 13
CASSLRGGSPTHEQFF | TRBJ2-1 | TRBV7-2 | 16
CASSSLGQGAYEQYF | TRBJ2-7 | TRBV28 | 15
CSVLRLDSYEQYF | TRBJ2-7 | TRBV29-1 | 13
CSARDPNYEQYF | TRBJ2-7 | TRBV29-1 | 12
CSASTWERVDEQFF | TRBJ2-1 | TRBV20-1 | 14
CASSFTPYEQYF | TRBJ2-7 | TRBV7-9 | 12
CSVDSSRGYTF | TRBJ1-2 | TRBV29-1 | 11
CSVWCDRGSALKVPQHF | TRBJ1-5 | TRBV29-1 | 17
CASSAPGDRPGELFF | TRBJ2-2 | TRBV7-9 | 15
CASSLDGVQEYEQYF | TRBJ2-7 | TRBV5-1 | 15
CSVELASYNEQFF | TRBJ2-1 | TRBV29-1 | 13
CASTAGPYEKLFF | TRBJ1-4 | TRBV12-3/TRBV12-4 | 13
CASSAPGGVSYEQYF | TRBJ2-7 | TRBV2 | 15
CASSLWTRPGELFF | TRBJ2-2 | TRBV27 | 14
CASSLVLAGVQYNEQFF | TRBJ2-1 | TRBV7-2 | 17
CSVQSGRVGSYNEQFF | TRBJ2-1 | TRBV29-1 | 16
CATSRDPPMAKPNTEAFF | TRBJ1-1 | TRBV15 | 18
CASSREWNEQFF | TRBJ2-1 | TRBV11-2 | 12
CSARSPTNYNEQFF | TRBJ2-1 | TRBV20-1 | 14
CASSLGEISYNEQFF | TRBJ2-1 | TRBV12-3/TRBV12-4 | 15
CASSPGTGGYF | TRBJ2-7 | TRBV7-2 | 11
CAIGVLGVSNYNEQFF | TRBJ2-1 | TRBV10-3 | 16
CASSQEGGGAFF | TRBJ1-1 | TRBV4-1 | 12
CASREGMGYTEAFF | TRBJ1-1 | TRBV12-3/TRBV12-4 | 14
CASSPRWDEQFF | TRBJ2-1 | TRBV28 | 12
CASSLWASSYNEQFF | TRBJ2-1 | TRBV7-3 | 15
CASSMEAYSNQPQHF | TRBJ1-5 | TRBV6-2/TRBV6-3 | 15
CASSPPRGDRGLSRETQYF | TRBJ2-5 | TRBV7-9 | 19
CASSQEPGLMGTEAFF | TRBJ1-1 | TRBV4-1 | 16